The 10 T cell receptor beta chains in this list originate from one sample, sequenced in a study of cytomegalovirus exposure and HLA in healthy donors (dated by TCRdb to about 2017). Receptors were amplified or captured by the immunoSEQ multiplex PCR assay. For the multiplex PCR, a mixture combining 60 forward primers for TCR Vbeta segments and 13 reverse primers for TCR Jbeta segments was used. In its TCRdb copy, this immuneACCESS table keeps in-frame sequences only and misses some clones. Where compared with another copy, unresolved V genes explain less than half of these, and the others have no known cause. The sample profile shows 150,000 to 200,000 clones; about 83% of them were found once. The leading ten clones occupy approximately 2.9% of the sample. Sequenced input: PBMCs. These receptors came from a female donor in good health and CMV-seronegative.

The chain's CDR3 is CASSPRDEQYF. The CDR3 nucleotides are TGTGCCAGCAGCCCACGCGACGAGCAGTACTTC. The chain couples TRBV5-8 to TRBJ2-7; no firm D call. The CDR3 is made up of 11 amino acids. V was cut by 4 bases and J by 5 bases, with 7 bases left in between. Germline V CDR1 and CDR2: SGHTS, YDEGEE.

This chain links TRBV5-1 with TRBJ2-7; 7 positions match TRBD1. CDR1 SGHRS and CDR2 YFSETQ come from the germline V gene. This CDR3 has 13 amino acids. Unmatched junction bases numbered 4, after V lost 3 bases and J lost 4 bases. CDR3 bases: TGCGCCAGCAGCTGGGGACAGCCTTACGAGCAGTACTTC. The encoded protein is CASSWGQPYEQYF.

The rearrangement joins TRBV11-2 to TRBJ2-1; D ambiguous. This CDR3 region has 14 residues. Germline V gene data show CDR1 as SGHAT and CDR2 as FQNNGV. Trimming removed 4 bases from V and 0 bases from J, with 7 bases in between. CDR3 protein: CASSSQISYNEQFF. The CDR3 DNA reads as TGTGCCAGCAGCTCACAAATCTCCTACAATGAGCAGTTCTTC.

This clone was observed a few times. The chain couples TRBV19 to TRBJ1-1; 11 bases are shared with TRBD1. The CDR3 is 16 amino acids. V lost 3 bases to trimming and J lost 4 bases; unmatched junction nucleotides: 7. From germline, CDR1 is LNHDA and CDR2 SQIVND (reference sequence). CDR3 in amino acids: CASSIGAGTGGTEAFF. DNA of the CDR3: TGTGCCAGTAGTATTGGAGCGGGGACAGGGGGCACTGAAGCTTTCTTT.

The CDR3 sequence is CASRNRGPNGYTF. For the CDR3, the DNA is TGTGCCAGCAGGAACAGGGGGCCAAATGGCTACACCTTC. The chain carries TRBV13 and TRBJ1-2; 9 nucleotides line up with TRBD1. The CDR3 contains 13 residues. Per germline, CDR1 PRHDT and CDR2 FYEKMQ (reference sequence). V lost 6 bases, J lost 6 bases, and 5 bases stayed unmatched.

The chain links TRBV29-1 to TRBJ1-1; D gene unclear. CDR1 is SQVTM and CDR2 is ANQGSEA in the germline V gene. This CDR3 comprises 14 residues. The V gene lost 4 bases and the J gene lost 5 bases, with 17 bases spanning the gap. CDR3 amino acids: CSVVAPGLQTEAFF. The CDR3 DNA reads as TGCAGCGTTGTAGCTCCGGGGTTACAGACTGAAGCTTTCTTT.

This chain joins TRBV10-3 and TRBJ1-1; D is unclear. The CDR3 totals 15 residues. CDR1 is ENHRY and CDR2 is SYGVKD in the germline V gene. Trimming cost V 6 bases and J 3 bases, with 17 bases left between them. Here the CDR3 DNA reads TGTGCCATCAGCGAGCCGTTTGCGGGTGACACTGAAGCTTTCTTT. The encoded protein is CAISEPFAGDTEAFF.

This chain links TRBV27 with TRBJ2-1; tentative D call: TRBD2 (6 bases). Germline CDR1 MNHEY, CDR2 SMNVEV (reference sequence). The CDR3 totals 14 residues. The V end was cut by 3 bases, the J end by 2 bases, with 8 bases between. CDR3 sequence: CASSLTRAYNEQFF. The DNA of the CDR3 is TGTGCCAGCAGTTTGACTAGAGCCTACAATGAGCAGTTCTTC.

V and J are TRBV19 and TRBJ2-7, with a weak D call TRBD1 (7 bases). This CDR3 is built from 15 residues. V dropped 6 bases and J dropped 6 bases, with 21 bases sitting between them. Germline V lookup: CDR1 LNHDA, CDR2 SQIVND (reference sequence). The chain's CDR3 is CASRQGPRMGGEQYF. The CDR3, as DNA: TGTGCCAGTAGACAGGGGCCAAGGATGGGGGGCGAGCAGTACTTC. The entire variable domain, with the rest obtained from reference TRBV19 and TRBJ2-7, is as follows: DGGITQSPKYLFRKEGQNVTLSCEQNLNHDAMYWYRQDPGQGLRLIYYSQIVNDFQKGDIAEGYSVSREKKESFPLTVTSAQKNPTAFYLCASRQGPRMGGEQYFGPGTRLTVT.

The V gene is TRBV19, the J gene TRBJ2-7; the D gene is possibly TRBD2 (5 bases). The CDR3 length is 13 residues. The germline V and J ends were trimmed by 4 bases and 7 bases, with 14 bases remaining between them. Looked up from germline, CDR1 is LNHDA and CDR2 is SQIVND (reference sequence). The CDR3 here is CASSTLRAGEQYF. CDR3 in DNA: TGTGCCAGTAGTACCTTGAGGGCTGGGGAGCAGTACTTC. Full variable domain (missing parts from reference TRBV19 and TRBJ2-7): DGGITQSPKYLFRKEGQNVTLSCEQNLNHDAMYWYRQDPGQGLRLIYYSQIVNDFQKGDIAEGYSVSREKKESFPLTVTSAQKNPTAFYLCASSTLRAGEQYFGPGTRLTVT.